What follows are 17 T cell receptor beta chains derived from one specimen sequenced in a study of CD8+CD57+ T cells in acquired aplastic anemia. Genomic DNA constituted the template upon which TCR beta VDJ and CDR3 profiling was performed. MiXCR, run by TCRdb on the reads, gives a single entry per CDR3 protein. The data hold about 200,000 distinct CDR3 sequences, with approximately 35% observed a single time. Sequencing was done on a sample of sorted CD4+, CD8+, or CD8+CD57+ T cells (not recorded which) from PBMCs. The receptors shown here come from a human donor in good health, serving as a control.

This clonotype was counted at least ten times. This chain uses TRBV2 with TRBJ1-6, with 8 bases identical to TRBD1. The CDR3 totals 14 residues. CDR1 is SNHLY, CDR2 FYNNEI, per germline. The ends lost 6 bases at V and 7 bases at J; junction bases unmatched: 5. This CDR3 is CASRGQGRNSPLHF. CDR3 coding DNA: TGTGCCAGCAGAGGACAGGGTCGCAATTCACCCCTCCACTTT.

This clonotype was observed a handful of times. The chain joins TRBV20-1 to TRBJ1-4, with no clear D. The V end lost 0 bases, the J end lost 5 bases, and 10 bases lay between the germline ends. CDR3 size: 14 residues. Germline V gene lookup returns CDR1 DFQATT and CDR2 SNEGSKA (reference sequence). CDR3 protein: CSARDRVGNEKLFF. The CDR3 nucleotides read TGCAGTGCTAGAGATCGGGTAGGGAATGAAAAACTGTTTTTT.

The V and J genes are TRBV7-9 and TRBJ1-1; tentative D call: TRBD1 (6 bases). Trimming took 0 bases from V and 5 from J, leaving 16 bases between them. CDR3 length: 16 amino acids. Per the germline V gene, CDR1 is SEHNR and CDR2 is FQNEAQ (reference sequence). The CDR3 DNA reads as TGTGCCAGCAGCTTAGCTACTTCAGGGGTACGAACTGAAGCTTTCTTT. It codes for CASSLATSGVRTEAFF. The full variable domain, with the rest looked up from reference TRBV7-9 and TRBJ1-1, is DTGVSQNPRHKITKRGQNVTFRCDPISEHNRLYWYRQTLGQGPEFLTYFQNEAQLEKSRLLSDRFSAERPKGSFSTLEIQRTEQGDSAMYLCASSLATSGVRTEAFFGQGTRLTVV.

This clonotype was seen many times. The chain combines TRBV7-2 with TRBJ2-7, with D unresolved. V was clipped by 3 bases and J by 3 bases, with 9 bases between them. Germline CDR1 is SGHTA and CDR2 is FQGNSA. The CDR3 runs to 13 residues. CDR3 amino acids: CASSFSRIYEQYF. The CDR3 nucleotides read TGTGCCAGCAGCTTCAGTCGGATCTACGAGCAGTACTTC.

The V and J genes are TRBV4-2 and TRBJ2-5; 7 bases map to TRBD2. This CDR3 spans 15 amino acids. Unmatched junction bases numbered 5, after V lost 2 bases and J lost 2 bases. The germline V gene has CDR1 LGHNA and CDR2 YNFKEQ. The CDR3 reads CASSQTGGRQETQYF. DNA of the CDR3: TGTGCCAGCAGCCAAACGGGGGGACGACAAGAGACCCAGTACTTC.

This clonotype was seen ten or more times. This rearrangement joins TRBV24-1 to TRBJ2-2; D could derive from TRBD1 or TRBD2 (5 bases each). Germline CDR1 and CDR2: KGHDR and SFDVKD. There are 16 residues in the CDR3. V gave up 1 base and J gave up 3 bases, with 11 bases separating them. The CDR3 nucleotides read TGTGCCACCAGTGATTTTATCCGGGGCGACACCGGGGAGCTGTTTTTT. As protein: CATSDFIRGDTGELFF.

The rearrangement uses TRBV15 and TRBJ2-7; the D is unclear. Looked up from germline, CDR1 is LNHNV and CDR2 is YYDKDF (reference sequence). V was pared by 11 bases and J by 0 bases, with 17 bases between. CDR3 length: 14 residues. CDR3: CAQTLGAHSYEQYF. DNA for the CDR3: TGTGCCCAGACCCTCGGAGCGCACTCCTACGAGCAGTACTTC.

This clonotype was seen repeatedly, ten times or more. The chain combines TRBV7-9 with TRBJ2-7; 7 bases match TRBD1. There are 14 residues in the CDR3. V lost 2 bases and J lost 2; bases outside the gene matches: 3. Germline values: CDR1 SEHNR, CDR2 FQNEAQ (reference sequence). The CDR3 loop is CASSLRGTAYEQYF. The CDR3, as DNA: TGTGCCAGCAGCTTAAGGGGGACAGCCTACGAGCAGTACTTC.

At least ten counts were recorded for this clonotype. V is TRBV12-3 or TRBV12-4 and J is TRBJ1-5; D uncertain. The CDR3 runs to 13 residues. V shed 6 bases and J shed 1 base, with 7 bases lying between them. In nucleotides, the CDR3 is TGTGCCAGCAGCTTACAGAGCAATCAGCCCCAGCATTTT. This gives the protein CASSLQSNQPQHF.

Of note for this clonotype: This sequence may be a read error, since a much larger clone differs from it by one base. The chain uses TRBV5-1 and TRBJ2-7; 7 nucleotides align to TRBD1. Germline loops: CDR1 SGHRS, CDR2 YFSETQ. There are 16 residues in the CDR3. The CDR3 region has the DNA TGCGCCGGCAGCTTGCCAGGCCCCGGGACAGCCTACGAGCAGTACTTC. Translating gives CAGSLPGPGTAYEQYF. The full variable domain, its missing parts supplied by reference TRBV5-1 and TRBJ2-7, is KAGVTQTPRYLIKTRGQQVTLSCSPISGHRSVSWYQQTPGQGLQFLFEYFSETQRNKGNFPGRFSGRQFSNSRSEMNVSTLELGDSALYLCAGSLPGPGTAYEQYFGPGTRLTVT.

This clonotype has at least ten counts. V and J are TRBV19 and TRBJ1-5; unclear D gene. CDR3 size: 16 residues. V shed 3 bases and J shed 0 bases, with 12 bases lying between them. The germline V gene encodes CDR1 LNHDA and CDR2 SQIVND (reference sequence). CDR3 region: CASSMVWADSNQPQHF. The CDR3 DNA sequence: TGTGCCAGTAGTATGGTATGGGCCGATAGCAATCAGCCCCAGCATTTT.

This clonotype was recorded at least ten times. This chain connects TRBV2 to TRBJ2-5; 7 bases line up with TRBD1. The CDR3 extends over 13 amino acids. The germline CDR1 and CDR2 sequences are SNHLY and FYNNEI. V gave up 6 bases and J gave up 1 base; unmatched junction bases: 2. CDR3 coding DNA: TGTGCCAGCAGGGGGGACAGCCAAGAGACCCAGTACTTC. Translated: CASRGDSQETQYF. Using reference TRBV2 and TRBJ2-5 for the parts outside the CDR3, the full variable domain is EPEVTQTPSHQVTQMGQEVILRCVPISNHLYFYWYRQILGQKVEFLVSFYNNEISEKSEIFDDQFSVERPDGSNFTLKIRSTKLEDSAMYFCASRGDSQETQYFGPGTRLLVL.

This chain connects TRBV7-6 to TRBJ2-5, with a tentative D call TRBD1 (5 bases). Between the trimmed V and J ends, which lost 7 bases and 2 bases, there was a span of 11 bases. Germline-derived CDR1 and CDR2 are SGHVS and FNYEAQ. This CDR3 has 13 amino acids. The chain's CDR3 is CASTIQAQETQYF. The CDR3 nucleotides read TGTGCCAGCACCATACAGGCTCAAGAGACCCAGTACTTC.

Regarding this clonotype: A much bigger clone sits one base away, suggesting this may be a read error. The chain carries TRBV12-3 or TRBV12-4 and TRBJ1-5; no definite D call. The CDR3 is 14 amino acids. Trimming removed 4 bases at V and 5 bases at J, with 12 bases between. The CDR3 region is CASSSTAGDQPQHF. The DNA of the CDR3 is TGTGCCAGCAGTTCCACGGCAGGTGATCAGCCCCAGCATTTT.

This clonotype was seen ten or more times. The V gene is TRBV5-1, the J gene TRBJ2-7, with D possibly being TRBD1 (6 bases). The CDR3 length is 14 residues. CDR1 is SGHRS, CDR2 YFSETQ, per germline. Trimming removed 4 bases from V and 2 bases from J, with 13 bases in between. CDR3 residues: CASSDPQGTYEQYF. The DNA of the CDR3 is TGCGCCAGCAGCGACCCACAGGGAACCTACGAGCAGTACTTC.

About this clonotype: One junction end disagrees with the germline gene, perhaps due to a read error. V usage is TRBV7-2 and J usage is TRBJ2-5, with 8 positions matching TRBD2. This CDR3 comprises 15 residues. Germline lookup yields CDR1 SGHTA and CDR2 FQGNSA. CDR3 coding DNA: TGTGCCAGCACCTTACTAGCGGCCGCGGGGGAGACCCAGTACTTC. This sequence encodes CASTLLAAAGETQYF.

There are a few counts of this clonotype. V usage is TRBV25-1 and J usage is TRBJ1-5, with 8 positions matching TRBD1. After removal of 6 bases from V and 2 bases from J, the junction contained 3 bases not matched to a gene. Germline V lookup: CDR1 MGHDK, CDR2 SYGVNS. The CDR3 length is 14 residues. The DNA for the CDR3 is TGTGCCAGCAGGTACAGGGGGGGCAATCAGCCCCAGCATTTT. This codes for CASRYRGGNQPQHF.